The rows below give T cell receptor beta chains drawn from one sample of a study of T cells in Graves' hyperthyroidism and ophthalmopathy. TCRdb analysed the multiplex PCR reads with MiXCR anew, one entry per CDR3 protein. The data show some 550,000 distinct CDR3 sequences, 16% seen once. The sequencing sample was made of blood. The receptor source for this set is a woman aged 40 to 50 with Graves' ophthalmopathy. CDR3s include the opening cysteine and the closing phenylalanine or tryptophan. The D gene is left open where the match is weak. Only some rows state a clone size, as once, few, many or a class for expanded clones.

- | TRBJ2-3 | - | TRBV30 | TGTGCCTGGAGTCTTTTGGTTTCCGATACGCAGTATTTT | CAWSLLVSDTQYF
many | TRBJ2-7 | - | TRBV30 | TGTGCCTTTTACAACCCGGGACGGACCTACGAGCAGTACTTC | CAFYNPGRTYEQYF
- | TRBJ2-5 | - | TRBV28 | TGTGCCAGCAGTTCTCAGATCCAAGAGACCCAGTACTTC | CASSSQIQETQYF
- | TRBJ2-5 | TRBD1 | TRBV6-5 | TGTGCCAGCAACACAGGGGGCGCTGGGGAGACCCAGTACTTC | CASNTGGAGETQYF
- | TRBJ1-4 | - | TRBV4-1 | TGCGCCAGCAGCCAAGCCCTAAGGCAGGTGTTGTTTTTT | CASSQALRQVLFF
- | TRBJ2-1 | TRBD2 | TRBV6-5 | TGTGCCAGCAGTTACTCGGCGGGAGGGAAAAATGAGCAGTTCTTC | CASSYSAGGKNEQFF
few | TRBJ1-1 | TRBD1 | TRBV18 | TGTGCCAGCTCACCTCAGACAGGGGAGTTGAACACTGAAGCTTTCTTT | CASSPQTGELNTEAFF
- | TRBJ2-2 | - | TRBV12-3/TRBV12-4 | TGTGCCAGCAGTTTATTAGGACGGTTACCCAACACCGGGGAGCTGTTTTTT | CASSLLGRLPNTGELFF
few | TRBJ2-2 | - | TRBV7-3 | TGTGCCAGCAGCGCCAGTAACACCGGGGAGCTGTTTTTT | CASSASNTGELFF
many | TRBJ2-5 | - | TRBV2 | TGTGCCAGCACCACCCAAGAGACCCAGTACTTC | CASTTQETQYF
once | TRBJ2-5 | - | TRBV7-9 | TGTGCCAGCAGTTCCGGGGACACTCAAGAGACCCAGTACTTC | CASSSGDTQETQYF
- | TRBJ1-2 | TRBD1 | TRBV11-1 | TGTGCCAGCAGCGCGGACAGGGGATCTAACTATGGCTACACCTTC | CASSADRGSNYGYTF
- | TRBJ1-2 | - | TRBV5-1 | TGCGCCAGCAGCCTCGACATAATCTATGGCTACACCTTC | CASSLDIIYGYTF
few | TRBJ2-3 | - | TRBV29-1 | TGCAGCGTTGCCCAGCACACAGATACGCAGTATTTT | CSVAQHTDTQYF
many | TRBJ2-5 | TRBD1 | TRBV7-3 | TGTGCCAGCAGCTTACGGGACAGGGGTGAGACCCAGTACTTC | CASSLRDRGETQYF
few | TRBJ1-4 | - | TRBV4-1 | TGCGCCAGCAGCCAAGATTGGTCAGGTGATTTTGCAACTAATGAAAAACTGTTTTTT | CASSQDWSGDFATNEKLFF
many | TRBJ2-1 | - | TRBV12-3/TRBV12-4 | TGTGCCAGCACACGATCAGGGATCCCAGTTCATGAGCAGTTCTTC | CASTRSGIPVHEQFF
few | TRBJ2-3 | TRBD2 | TRBV3-1 | TGTGCCAGCAGGCGAACCGTAGCGGGAGGGCGAAATACGCAGTATTTT | CASRRTVAGGRNTQYF
- | TRBJ1-4 | TRBD1 | TRBV6-1 | TGTGCCAGCAAGTCGACAGGGGGCTCGGAAAAACTGTTTTTT | CASKSTGGSEKLFF
- | TRBJ2-2 | TRBD1 | TRBV6-4 | TGTGCCAGCAGTAAGACAGGGATAACCGGGGAGCTGTTTTTT | CASSKTGITGELFF
many | TRBJ1-2 | - | TRBV30 | TGTGCCTGGAGTGAAGGGCTTGGCTACACCTTC | CAWSEGLGYTF
- | TRBJ2-2 | - | TRBV12-3/TRBV12-4 | TGTGCCAGCAGTTTACACGGGGTTGGCGGGGAGCTGTTTTTT | CASSLHGVGGELFF
many | TRBJ1-1 | - | TRBV15 | TGTGCCACCCAAAATCCGGGACGCTTGAACACTGAAGCTTTCTTT | CATQNPGRLNTEAFF
- | TRBJ1-4 | - | TRBV5-1 | TGCGCCAGCAGCTTGACACCCCAGCCGGGGGTGAATGAAAAACTGTTTTTT | CASSLTPQPGVNEKLFF
many | TRBJ2-1 | - | TRBV27 | TGTGCCAGCAGTTTTTGGTCTAGCTCCTACAATGAGCAGTTCTTC | CASSFWSSSYNEQFF
- | TRBJ2-3 | - | TRBV7-3 | TGTGCCAGCAGCTTACAGCGAGGGGCAGATACGCAGTATTTT | CASSLQRGADTQYF
- | TRBJ2-7 | TRBD2 | TRBV20-1 | TGCAGTGCTTTACCCACAGCGGGAGGTAATCCATACGAGCAGTACTTC | CSALPTAGGNPYEQYF
many | TRBJ2-7 | TRBD1 | TRBV11-2 | TGTGCCAGCAGCTGGGACAGGGACCCGTACGAGCAGTACTTC | CASSWDRDPYEQYF
many | TRBJ2-5 | - | TRBV4-1 | TGCGCCAGCAGCCAAGACGTGGCCTTGGGGGAGACCCAGTACTTC | CASSQDVALGETQYF
many | TRBJ1-1 | TRBD1 | TRBV2 | TGTGCCAGCAGGATTTCACAGGGGGCAAGAGCTTTCTTT | CASRISQGARAFF
few | TRBJ1-2 | - | TRBV25-1 | TGTGCCAGCAGTGAATCTGGTGCAGCAACTAACTATGGCTACACCTTC | CASSESGAATNYGYTF
many | TRBJ2-7 | - | TRBV2 | TGTGCCAGCATGGTGGACGTTTCCTACGAGCAGTACTTC | CASMVDVSYEQYF
- | TRBJ2-2 | TRBD2 | TRBV9 | TGTGCCAGCAGCGTAGGTCGGGAGGGGAAGCGCACCGGGGAGCTGTTTTTT | CASSVGREGKRTGELFF
- | TRBJ1-1 | - | TRBV5-5 | TGTGCCAGCAGCTTCCAGGCGACGCTTTTGAACACTGAAGCTTTCTTT | CASSFQATLLNTEAFF
few | TRBJ1-5 | TRBD1 | TRBV4-2 | TGTGCCAGCAGCCAAGTAGCCGGACAGGGGCCTCAGCCCCAGCATTTT | CASSQVAGQGPQPQHF
- | TRBJ2-7 | TRBD2 | TRBV20-1 | TGCAGTGCTTGGACTAGCGGGGGGGCGGTATACGAGCAGTACTTC | CSAWTSGGAVYEQYF
- | TRBJ1-6 | TRBD1 | TRBV7-2 | TGTGCCAGCAGCTGGACAGGGACTTCACCCCTCCACTTT | CASSWTGTSPLHF
many | TRBJ2-5 | - | TRBV11-2 | TGTGCCAGCAAAGTACAGGGGAGGGAGACCCAGTACTTC | CASKVQGRETQYF
many | TRBJ2-6 | - | TRBV5-1 | TGCGCCAGCAGCTTGGTGCAGGGCTTCGGGGCCAACGTCCTGACTTTC | CASSLVQGFGANVLTF
- | TRBJ1-2 | - | TRBV9 | TGTGCCAGCAGCCCCTCCGCCGGGGCCAATATTCTCGCGAACTATGGCTACACCTTC | CASSPSAGANILANYGYTF